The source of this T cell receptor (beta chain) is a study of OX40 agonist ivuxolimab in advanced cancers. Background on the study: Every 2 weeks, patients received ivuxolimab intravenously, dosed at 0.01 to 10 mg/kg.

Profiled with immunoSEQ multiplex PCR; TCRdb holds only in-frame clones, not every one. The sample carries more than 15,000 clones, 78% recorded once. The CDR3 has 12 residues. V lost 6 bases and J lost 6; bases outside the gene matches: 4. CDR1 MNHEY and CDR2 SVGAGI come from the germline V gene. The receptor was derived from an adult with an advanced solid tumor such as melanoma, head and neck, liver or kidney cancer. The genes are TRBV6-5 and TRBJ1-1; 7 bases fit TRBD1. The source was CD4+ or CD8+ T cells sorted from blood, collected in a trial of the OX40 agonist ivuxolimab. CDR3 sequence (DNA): TGTGCCAGCAGCTTCGACAGGGCTGAAGCTTTCTTT. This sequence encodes CASSFDRAEAFF.